This note documents a single T cell receptor beta chain sequence. Its antigen is still unknown. This sample is part of a study of T cells in localized non-small cell lung cancer. The V and J ends lost 4 bases and 0 bases respectively, with 10 bases between them. In germline, CDR1 is SGDLS, CDR2 YYNGEE. The CDR3 totals 14 residues. Sequencing was performed with immunoSEQ multiplex PCR; in TCRdb, only in-frame clones are kept and a portion is missing. The sample records 25,000 to 30,000 clones, around 92% being singletons. General observations from the study: Appearing in adjacent lung were a median about 50 of the top 100 tumor clones. Clonality peaked in uninvolved adjacent lung rather than tumor. Longer overall survival accompanied higher blood T cell density.

The TCR originated in a woman aged 40-75 years with stage III lung adenocarcinoma. The chain employs TRBV9 and TRBJ1-1; D is possibly TRBD1 (5 bases). This specimen was peripheral blood mononuclear cells, taken before any cancer treatment. The CDR3 sequence is CASSPRQLNTEAFF. The CDR3, as DNA: TGTGCCAGCAGCCCCCGACAGCTGAACACTGAAGCTTTCTTT. Supplemented by reference TRBV9 and TRBJ1-1, the full variable domain reads DSGVTQTPKHLITATGQRVTLRCSPRSGDLSVYWYQQSLDQGLQFLIQYYNGEERAKGNILERFSAQQFPDLHSELNLSSLELGDSALYFCASSPRQLNTEAFFGQGTRLTVV.